This is a list of T cell receptor beta chains from one sample in a study of T cell responses to AZD1222 COVID-19 vaccine. Assay used: immunoSEQ multiplex PCR; TCRdb lists only in-frame clones, some missing. Found here are more than 150,000 clones, approximately 92% of them singletons; the top ten hold about 9.4%. The material was peripheral blood, obtained on day 0 of AZD1222 vaccination. These receptors came from an adult in good health. Each CDR3 is given with its conserved first and last residue. A D gene is named only where the DNA matches it firmly. Only some rows state a clone size, as once, few, many or a class for expanded clones.

J | V | size | D | DNA | CDR3
TRBJ1-1 | TRBV24-1 | NA | TRBD1 | TGTGCCACCAGTGACAGGGGGAGAAGTGAAGCTTTCTTT | CATSDRGRSEAFF
TRBJ1-3 | TRBV11-2 | once | NA | TGTGCCAGCAGCTTAGACTCCGGGACCACGAACACCATATATTTT | CASSLDSGTTNTIYF
TRBJ1-2 | TRBV5-6 | NA | TRBD1 | TGTGCCAGCAGCTTGGGTTTACAGGGGGCGATCTATTATGGCTACACCTTC | CASSLGLQGAIYYGYTF
TRBJ1-6 | TRBV5-1 | NA | NA | TGCGCCAGCAGCTCCCCCTCCGGGGCCCTCCACTTT | CASSSPSGALHF
TRBJ1-1 | TRBV6-5 | NA | TRBD1 | TGTGCCAGCAGTCTGACAGGGGCGTTGGAAGCTTTCTTT | CASSLTGALEAFF
TRBJ1-1 | TRBV12-3/TRBV12-4 | NA | NA | TGTGCCAGCTGCTTCTACACGGACACTGAAGCTTTCTTT | CASCFYTDTEAFF
TRBJ2-6 | TRBV15 | NA | NA | TGTGCCACCAGCAACCACAGATCTGGGGCCAACGTCCTGACTTTC | CATSNHRSGANVLTF
TRBJ1-3 | TRBV7-2 | NA | TRBD1 | TGTGCCAGCAGCTTAGACAGGGGATCCGAAAACACCATATATTTT | CASSLDRGSENTIYF
TRBJ1-4 | TRBV4-3 | NA | NA | TGCGCCAGCAGCCAAGCGTTCTCGGGTGGGGTGGGGGAAAAACTGTTTTTT | CASSQAFSGGVGEKLFF
TRBJ1-3 | TRBV6-1 | NA | NA | TGTGCCAGCAGTGAAGAAGGTTTCATCTCTGGAAACACCATATATTTT | CASSEEGFISGNTIYF
TRBJ1-3 | TRBV7-5 | NA | NA | TGTGCCAGACCCCTGGGCGGGGGCACTGGAAACACCATATATTTT | CARPLGGGTGNTIYF
TRBJ1-1 | TRBV6-5 | NA | NA | TGTGCCAGCACCATCAGCAGGAGGACTGAAGCTTTCTTT | CASTISRRTEAFF
TRBJ1-1 | TRBV5-6 | NA | NA | TGTGCCAGCAGCTTCAGGGGAAACACTGAAGCTTTCTTT | CASSFRGNTEAFF
TRBJ1-3 | TRBV3-1/TRBV3-2 | NA | NA | TGTGCCAGCAGCCAAAGTTGGAATTCTGGAAACACCATATATTTT | CASSQSWNSGNTIYF
TRBJ2-7 | TRBV7-2 | NA | TRBD2 | TGTGCCAGCAGCTTAGGACTAGCGCCCACCTACGAGCAGTACTTC | CASSLGLAPTYEQYF
TRBJ2-7 | TRBV4-1 | NA | TRBD2 | TGCGCCAGCAGCCAAGATAGCCTAGCGGGGGCCTACGAGCAGTACTTC | CASSQDSLAGAYEQYF
TRBJ1-1 | TRBV30 | NA | NA | TGTGCCTGGAGTACTCATAGGGGCTGGACTGAAGCTTTCTTT | CAWSTHRGWTEAFF
TRBJ1-2 | TRBV4-3 | NA | NA | TGCGCCAGCAGCCAAGATCCAGCAGGGCATGATGGCTACACCTTC | CASSQDPAGHDGYTF
TRBJ1-1 | TRBV2 | NA | NA | TGTGCCAGCACCCGGGACGGTCACACTGAAGCTTTCTTT | CASTRDGHTEAFF
TRBJ1-6 | TRBV4-3 | NA | NA | TGCGCCAGCAGCGCCGAATTGCAGCCGAGCTCCTATAATTCACCCCTCCACTTT | CASSAELQPSSYNSPLHF
TRBJ1-1 | TRBV27 | NA | NA | TGTGCCAGCAGTTCACGCAGGGGCACTGAAGCTTTCTTT | CASSSRRGTEAFF
TRBJ1-3 | TRBV15 | once | NA | TGTGCCACCAGCAGAGATGGGCCCATTCAATCGGACACCATATATTTT | CATSRDGPIQSDTIYF
TRBJ1-5 | TRBV19 | NA | TRBD1 | TGTGCCAGTAGTATAGGGGCAGGGGGAAATCAGCCCCAGCATTTT | CASSIGAGGNQPQHF
TRBJ1-2 | TRBV27 | NA | TRBD1 | TGTGCCAGCAGTTCGGGACAGGGCACCGTCTATGGCTACACCTTC | CASSSGQGTVYGYTF
TRBJ1-2 | TRBV6-5 | NA | TRBD1 | TGTGCCAGCAGTTACGGGGACAGGGGGAACTATGGCTACACCTTC | CASSYGDRGNYGYTF
TRBJ1-1 | TRBV12-3/TRBV12-4 | NA | NA | TGTGCCAGCAGACTGAAGACAGACACTGAAGCTTTCTTT | CASRLKTDTEAFF
TRBJ2-3 | TRBV7-9 | NA | TRBD1 | TGTGCCAGCAGCTTAGACCCAGGGGGCAGAAGTGATACGCAGTATTTT | CASSLDPGGRSDTQYF
TRBJ2-7 | TRBV3-1/TRBV3-2 | NA | NA | TGTGCCAGCAGCCAAGATAGACTAGAATTCTACGAGCAGTACTTC | CASSQDRLEFYEQYF
TRBJ2-6 | TRBV10-3 | NA | NA | TGTGCCATCAGTGATAGCAGGGGCAACGTCCTGACTTTC | CAISDSRGNVLTF
TRBJ2-5 | TRBV6-4 | NA | TRBD2 | TGTGCCAGCAGTGCTAGCGGGGGGGCCGAGGAGACCCAGTACTTC | CASSASGGAEETQYF
TRBJ1-1 | TRBV18 | NA | NA | TGTGCCATCGATAACAGGGAGATGAACACTGAAGCTTTCTTT | CAIDNREMNTEAFF
TRBJ1-2 | TRBV6-4 | many | TRBD1 | TGTGCCAGCAGTCCCGATCCCCCAGGGGGTGGCTACACCTTC | CASSPDPPGGGYTF
TRBJ2-3 | TRBV6-4 | NA | TRBD2 | TGTGCCAGCAGTCCTAGCGGGAGCCAAGCACACACAGATACGCAGTATTTT | CASSPSGSQAHTDTQYF
TRBJ1-3 | TRBV5-1 | NA | NA | TGCGCCAGCAGCTTGGAACACTCTGGAAACACCATATATTTT | CASSLEHSGNTIYF
TRBJ2-1 | TRBV5-6 | NA | TRBD2 | TGTGCCAGCAGCTATGGGACTAGCCTTATCTACAATGAGCAGTTCTTC | CASSYGTSLIYNEQFF
TRBJ1-2 | TRBV6-5 | NA | NA | TGTGCCAGCAGAATTGGGAGGACCGGGGAAGGCTACACCTTC | CASRIGRTGEGYTF
TRBJ1-4 | TRBV19 | NA | NA | TGTGCCAGTAGGAATCCAGGGGAAGGTGAAAAACTGTTTTTT | CASRNPGEGEKLFF
TRBJ1-1 | TRBV7-9 | NA | NA | TGTGCCAGCAGCTTAGAAGTGGACACTGAAGCTTTCTTT | CASSLEVDTEAFF
TRBJ2-7 | TRBV28 | NA | TRBD1 | TGTGCCAGCAGAATACAGGGGGATTCCCTCTACGAGCAGTACTTC | CASRIQGDSLYEQYF
TRBJ2-3 | TRBV7-2 | NA | TRBD2 | TGTGCCAGCAGCCAAAGCGGGAGCCCAGATACGCAGTATTTT | CASSQSGSPDTQYF
TRBJ1-5 | TRBV19 | few | TRBD1 | TGTGCCAGTAGTAAGCTGGGACAGGGGCAGCCCCAGCATTTT | CASSKLGQGQPQHF
TRBJ1-5 | TRBV5-5 | NA | TRBD1 | TGTGCCAGCAGCTTTAGTGGACAGGGCGATCAGCCCCAGCATTTT | CASSFSGQGDQPQHF
TRBJ2-7 | TRBV6-5 | once | NA | TGTGCCAGCGACGCCCTAGGGAATTCCAACGAGCAGTACTTC | CASDALGNSNEQYF
TRBJ1-4 | TRBV27 | NA | NA | TGTGCCAGCAGTTCTCGGGACCTTAATGAAAAACTGTTTTTT | CASSSRDLNEKLFF
TRBJ1-5 | TRBV4-3 | NA | NA | TGCGCCAGCAGCCAGATGATCGGGGGGAATCAGCCCCAGCATTTT | CASSQMIGGNQPQHF
TRBJ2-2 | TRBV28 | NA | TRBD1 | TGTGCCAGCAGTCTGGGACAGGTGAACACCGGGGAGCTGTTTTTT | CASSLGQVNTGELFF